Listed below are T cell receptor beta chains from one sample, sequenced in a study of post-analysis software for immune sequencing data. One entry per CDR3 protein, called by TCRdb with MiXCR from the PCR reads. In the table there are about half a million distinct CDR3 sequences, approximately 45% of which are singletons. The sample comprised blood. These receptors came from a girl aged 5-17 years with multiple sclerosis. The CDR3 runs from the conserved cysteine through the conserved F or W. Each record gives: J gene, V gene, clone size, CDR3 length, D gene, CDR3 DNA, CDR3 protein. The D gene is left open where the match is weak. Size tells how often a clone was seen (once, few, many) or the class of an expanded clone, and some rows leave it out.

j_gene: TRBJ2-7
v_gene: TRBV11-2
abundance: NA
len: 14
d_gene: NA
CDR3nt: TGTGCCAGCAGCGCCCGCGACAGTCACTACGAGCAGTACTTC
CDR3aa: CASSARDSHYEQYF

j_gene: TRBJ2-1
v_gene: TRBV7-3
abundance: many
len: 14
d_gene: NA
CDR3nt: TGTGCCAGCAGCCCAGGGGGAGGCTACAATGAGCAGTTCTTC
CDR3aa: CASSPGGGYNEQFF

j_gene: TRBJ1-5
v_gene: TRBV12-3/TRBV12-4
abundance: NA
len: 14
d_gene: NA
CDR3nt: TGTGCCAGCAGAATACCGGGGGGCAATCAGCCCCAGCATTTT
CDR3aa: CASRIPGGNQPQHF

j_gene: TRBJ2-1
v_gene: TRBV5-1
abundance: many
len: 16
d_gene: NA
CDR3nt: TGCGCCAGCAGCTTGGCCGCCGGGCTCTCCTACAATGAGCAGTTCTTC
CDR3aa: CASSLAAGLSYNEQFF

j_gene: TRBJ1-2
v_gene: TRBV29-1
abundance: NA
len: 15
d_gene: NA
CDR3nt: TGCAGCGTTGAAGATCAAGCTCTCGGACTCTATGGCTACACCTTC
CDR3aa: CSVEDQALGLYGYTF

j_gene: TRBJ2-5
v_gene: TRBV29-1
abundance: NA
len: 12
d_gene: NA
CDR3nt: TGCAGCGTCCGGGGGTTCCAAGAGACCCAGTACTTC
CDR3aa: CSVRGFQETQYF

j_gene: TRBJ1-5
v_gene: TRBV27
abundance: NA
len: 14
d_gene: TRBD1
CDR3nt: TGTGCCAGCAGTTCAGGACAGGTCAATCAGCCCCAGCATTTT
CDR3aa: CASSSGQVNQPQHF

j_gene: TRBJ2-1
v_gene: TRBV6-2/TRBV6-3
abundance: few
len: 16
d_gene: TRBD2
CDR3nt: TGTGCCAGCAAGCTAGCGGGAGTTTACTCCTACAATGAGCAGTTCTTC
CDR3aa: CASKLAGVYSYNEQFF

j_gene: TRBJ1-5
v_gene: TRBV28
abundance: few
len: 13
d_gene: NA
CDR3nt: TGTGCCAGCAGGACCCCTCAGGGTCAGCCCCAGCATTTT
CDR3aa: CASRTPQGQPQHF

j_gene: TRBJ2-3
v_gene: TRBV18
abundance: few
len: 18
d_gene: TRBD2
CDR3nt: TGTGCCAGCTCACCACTTGAGTCTCGGGAGGTGGTCACAGATACGCAGTATTTT
CDR3aa: CASSPLESREVVTDTQYF

j_gene: TRBJ1-5
v_gene: TRBV28
abundance: few
len: 14
d_gene: TRBD1
CDR3nt: TGTGCCAGCAGATCAGGGGGGGGCAATCAGCCCCAGCATTTT
CDR3aa: CASRSGGGNQPQHF

j_gene: TRBJ2-7
v_gene: TRBV12-3/TRBV12-4
abundance: NA
len: 14
d_gene: TRBD2
CDR3nt: TGTGCCAGCAGTTTGAGCGGGACCTACAATGAGCAGTACTTC
CDR3aa: CASSLSGTYNEQYF

j_gene: TRBJ2-7
v_gene: TRBV13
abundance: few
len: 15
d_gene: NA
CDR3nt: TGTGCCAGCCAGCCAGCGGTGAGGCGCCCCTACGAGCAGTACTTC
CDR3aa: CASQPAVRRPYEQYF

j_gene: TRBJ1-2
v_gene: TRBV18
abundance: NA
len: 15
d_gene: NA
CDR3nt: TGTGCCAGCTCACCAGGGATGACAGCACCCTATGGCTACACCTTC
CDR3aa: CASSPGMTAPYGYTF

j_gene: TRBJ2-1
v_gene: TRBV3-1
abundance: NA
len: 13
d_gene: NA
CDR3nt: TGTGCCAGCAGCCAAGACCGTACCGGGGAGCAGTTCTTC
CDR3aa: CASSQDRTGEQFF

j_gene: TRBJ1-2
v_gene: TRBV5-1
abundance: few
len: 15
d_gene: NA
CDR3nt: TGCGCCAGCAGCTTGGCACCCACTGAATACTATGGCTACACCTTC
CDR3aa: CASSLAPTEYYGYTF